The 10 T cell receptor beta chains presented below share a single source sample, sequenced in a study of T cell responses to AZD1222 COVID-19 vaccine. Clones were sequenced by immunoSEQ multiplex PCR, and TCRdb holds only the in-frame ones, with some missing. Here the sample spans around 100,000 clones, 75% to 90% being singletons. The source material was peripheral blood, sampled 28 days after the second AZD1222 dose. The receptors originated from an adult who received the AZD1222 COVID-19 vaccine.

This clone appeared a single time. The chain employs TRBV7-9 and TRBJ1-4; TRBD1 might be the D (6 bases). V was shortened by 4 bases and J by 6 bases, with 15 bases between the two germline ends. Germline V gives CDR1 SEHNR, CDR2 FQNEAQ (reference sequence). The CDR3 extends over 15 amino acids. CDR3 coding DNA: TGTGCCAGCAGCTCGATGGGGGCCGGGGATGAAAAACTGTTTTTT. It is translated as CASSSMGAGDEKLFF.

The chain employs TRBV29-1 and TRBJ2-3; TRBD2 agrees at 13 bases. CDR1 is SQVTM, CDR2 ANQGSEA, per germline. This CDR3 is built from 15 residues. With V trimmed by 5 bases and J by 0 bases, 2 bases remained unmatched. The CDR3 region has the DNA TGCAGCGTTCGACTAGCGGGGGGTAGCACAGATACGCAGTATTTT. Encoded protein: CSVRLAGGSTDTQYF.

The chain joins TRBV9 to TRBJ2-7; possibly TRBD1 or TRBD2 for D (5 bases each). The V end lost 0 bases, the J end lost 0 bases, and 7 bases lay between the germline ends. CDR1 is SGDLS, CDR2 YYNGEE, per germline. The CDR3 consists of 14 residues. The CDR3 DNA reads TGTGCCAGCAGCGTAGAGGGGACCTCCTACGAGCAGTACTTC. Its protein is CASSVEGTSYEQYF.

This clone was recorded a few times. J is TRBJ1-3 and V is TRBV27; D is uncertain. V lost 6 bases to trimming and J lost 2 bases, with 20 bases between them. This CDR3 contains 17 residues. Germline V gene sequence: CDR1 MNHEY, CDR2 SMNVEV (reference sequence). In nucleotides, the CDR3 is TGTGCCAGCAGACCCGATCCCCCACGAAGAGCTGGAAACACCATATATTTT. This codes for CASRPDPPRRAGNTIYF.

The chain carries TRBV9 and TRBJ1-5; TRBD1 matches 8 bases. Trimming took 0 bases from V and 5 from J; bases not matched to a gene: 4. Germline CDR1 is SGDLS and CDR2 is YYNGEE. The CDR3 is made up of 15 amino acids. CDR3 amino acids: CASSVGSGGHQPQHF. The CDR3 DNA reads TGTGCCAGCAGCGTAGGATCAGGGGGCCATCAGCCCCAGCATTTT.

This chain connects TRBV30 to TRBJ1-3; no clear D. Germline lookup yields CDR1 GTSNPN and CDR2 SVGIG (reference sequence). Trimming cost V 8 bases and J 4 bases, with 9 bases left between them. This CDR3 region has 11 residues. The DNA of the CDR3 is TGTGCCGGAGTGTGGGGAAACACCATATATTTT. The encoded protein is CAGVWGNTIYF. The variable domain in full, with the rest retrieved from reference TRBV30 and TRBJ1-3, is SQTIHQWPATLVQPVGSPLSLECTVEGTSNPNLYWYRQAAGRGLQLLFYSVGIGQISSEVPQNLSASRPQDRQFILSSKKLLLSDSGFYLCAGVWGNTIYFGEGSWLTVV.

The chain links TRBV29-1 to TRBJ1-4; 9 bases match TRBD1. Germline V gene data show CDR1 as SQVTM and CDR2 as ANQGSEA. V was pared by 7 bases and J by 7 bases, with 4 bases of the junction left unmatched. There are 12 residues in the CDR3. CDR3 DNA sequence: TGCAGCGCACAGGGGGCTAGTGAAAAACTGTTTTTT. Its translation is CSAQGASEKLFF.

The V and J genes are TRBV2 and TRBJ1-2, with 12 bases aligning to TRBD1. With V trimmed by 5 bases and J by 8 bases, 9 bases remained unmatched. The CDR3 spans 15 residues. The germline gives CDR1 SNHLY, CDR2 FYNNEI. The CDR3 DNA reads as TGTGCCAGCAGTATTCCGGGACAGGGGGCGAGAGGCTACACCTTC. Translated, it gives CASSIPGQGARGYTF.

This rearrangement joins TRBV16 to TRBJ1-5; D is undetermined. The CDR3 runs 15 residues. Trimming took 0 bases from V and 5 from J, leaving 11 bases between them. CDR1 and CDR2 (germline): KGHSY, FQNENV. The CDR3 DNA reads TGTGCCAGCAGCCAATCTACGAGCCGGGATCAGCCCCAGCATTTT. Translated, it gives CASSQSTSRDQPQHF. Full variable domain (remainder filled in from reference TRBV16 and TRBJ1-5): GEEVAQTPKHLVRGEGQKAKLYCAPIKGHSYVFWYQQVLKNEFKFLISFQNENVFDETGMPKERFSAKCLPNSPCSLEIQATKLEDSAVYFCASSQSTSRDQPQHFGDGTRLSIL.

This rearrangement joins TRBV7-8 to TRBJ2-1; 9 bases are a match to TRBD2. Per the germline V gene, CDR1 is SGHVS and CDR2 is FQNEAQ. This CDR3 is built from 14 residues. The V segment lost 5 bases and the J segment 7 bases; nucleotides outside the gene matches: 6. CDR3 region: CASSAGGLGNEQFF. CDR3 in DNA: TGTGCCAGCAGCGCGGGGGGGCTGGGGAATGAGCAGTTCTTC. Complete variable domain (other parts from reference TRBV7-8 and TRBJ2-1): GAGVSQSPRYKVAKRGQDVALRCDPISGHVSLFWYQQALGQGPEFLTYFQNEAQLDKSGLPSDRFFAERPEGSVSTLKIQRTQQEDSAVYLCASSAGGLGNEQFFGPGTRLTVL.